These T cell receptor beta chains were read from a single sample in a study of Graves' ophthalmopathy and Graves' hyperthyroidism. TCRdb processed the multiplex PCR reads anew with MiXCR; each CDR3 protein has one entry. Seen here are about 390,000 distinct CDR3 sequences, 17% observed once, and the top ten hold 2.4%. The specimen was peripheral blood. The receptor set was obtained from an adult woman with stable Graves' hyperthyroidism. CDR3s include the opening cysteine and the closing phenylalanine or tryptophan. The order of the fields is J gene, D gene, V gene, CDR3 protein. D genes are given only for firm matches.

TRBJ2-7	NA	TRBV6-1	CASSEFRSSYEQYF
TRBJ2-5	NA	TRBV2	CASSEYGGRTETQYF
TRBJ1-2	NA	TRBV28	CASSLQEISDGYTF
TRBJ1-1	NA	TRBV9	CASSGTQPNTEAFF
TRBJ1-1	NA	TRBV19	CASSIIRNTEAFF
TRBJ1-5	NA	TRBV6-2/TRBV6-3	CASSNQGTQPQHF
TRBJ2-7	TRBD2	TRBV6-5	CASSYSTSGRKGYEQYF
TRBJ1-3	NA	TRBV7-9	CASSFGGSGNTIYF
TRBJ1-2	NA	TRBV19	CASRNSIYGYTF
TRBJ1-5	TRBD1	TRBV12-3/TRBV12-4	CASSLRGRKNSNQPQHF
TRBJ2-5	NA	TRBV29-1	CSVGGIAEQETQYF
TRBJ2-7	NA	TRBV7-3	CASSSSLRGEQYF
TRBJ2-3	NA	TRBV2	CASSKGGTDTQYF
TRBJ1-6	NA	TRBV20-1	CSARVDGSNSPLHF
TRBJ2-5	NA	TRBV29-1	CSVEESDDQETQYF
TRBJ2-5	TRBD2	TRBV2	CASSWGLAGEETQYF
TRBJ1-6	NA	TRBV4-2	CASSQEGGGTVNSPLHF
TRBJ2-7	NA	TRBV7-2	CASSLVPPLYEQYF
TRBJ1-3	TRBD1	TRBV7-2	CASKTWPRQGSDSGNTIYF
TRBJ1-1	NA	TRBV9	CASSVFDGEATEAFF
TRBJ1-3	TRBD1	TRBV30	CAWIQGNSGNTIYF
TRBJ2-7	TRBD2	TRBV28	CASLAGGPHEQYF
TRBJ1-1	NA	TRBV10-2	CASSEWGPEAFF
TRBJ2-5	TRBD2	TRBV20-1	CSARDQELAGRETQYF
TRBJ1-2	NA	TRBV9	CASSPTGTSNYGYTF
TRBJ2-2	NA	TRBV6-5	CASSYLGGANTGELFF
TRBJ2-5	NA	TRBV20-1	CSASKGPVTQYF
TRBJ1-5	NA	TRBV6-5	CASSKDGTSNQPQHF